This T cell receptor (beta chain) appears in the sequencing data of a study of monozygotic twins with inflammatory bowel disease. CDR1 and CDR2 from the germline V gene are MGHDK and SYGVNS. The CDR3 has 14 residues. One blood sample of approximately 2.5 ml was taken from each donor. Researchers used template switching to add UMIs featuring a 6-nucleotide sample barcode. TCRdb reprocessed the 5' RACE reads and stores each CDR3 protein as one record, lacking DNA. Its table records hundreds of thousands of distinct CDR3 sequences. The material sequenced was blood. The V and J genes are TRBV25-1 and TRBJ2-7. The sequence derives from a human donor with ulcerative colitis or Crohn's disease, or a healthy co-twin of an affected twin (not recorded which). CDR3 protein: CASLYTPFIYEQYF.